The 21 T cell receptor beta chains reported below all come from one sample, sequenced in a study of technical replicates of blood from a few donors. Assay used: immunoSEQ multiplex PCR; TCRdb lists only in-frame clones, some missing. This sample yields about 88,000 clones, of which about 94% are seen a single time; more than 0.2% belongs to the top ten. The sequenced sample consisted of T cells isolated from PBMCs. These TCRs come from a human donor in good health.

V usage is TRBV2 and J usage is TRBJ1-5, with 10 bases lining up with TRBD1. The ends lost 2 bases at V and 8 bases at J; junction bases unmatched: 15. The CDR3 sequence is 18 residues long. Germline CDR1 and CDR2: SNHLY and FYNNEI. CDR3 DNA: TGTGCCAGCAGTGAAAGGAGGGGGTCGACAGGGGGCGAGGAGCCCCAGCATTTT. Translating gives CASSERRGSTGGEEPQHF.

DNA for the CDR3: TGCAGCGTTGGGGCCGAGTATGGCTACACCTTC. Translation gives CSVGAEYGYTF. This rearrangement joins TRBV29-1 to TRBJ1-2; D gene unclear. V was trimmed by 4 bases and J by 5 bases, leaving 8 bases between them. The germline V gene has CDR1 SQVTM and CDR2 ANQGSEA. This CDR3 has 11 residues.

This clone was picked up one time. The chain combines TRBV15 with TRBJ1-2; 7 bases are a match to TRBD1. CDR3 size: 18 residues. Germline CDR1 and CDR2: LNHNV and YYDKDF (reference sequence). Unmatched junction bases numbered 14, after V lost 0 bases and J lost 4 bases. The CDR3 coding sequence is TGTGCCACCAGCAGAGACTTGATAACAGGGGAGTCGGGCTATGGCTACACCTTC. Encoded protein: CATSRDLITGESGYGYTF.

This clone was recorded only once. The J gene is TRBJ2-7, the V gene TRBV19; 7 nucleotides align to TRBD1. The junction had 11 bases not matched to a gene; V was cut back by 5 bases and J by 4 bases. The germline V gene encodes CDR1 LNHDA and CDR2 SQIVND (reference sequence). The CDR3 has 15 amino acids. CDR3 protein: CASSVGTASRYEQYF. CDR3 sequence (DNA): TGTGCCAGTAGTGTCGGGACAGCCTCTAGATACGAGCAGTACTTC.

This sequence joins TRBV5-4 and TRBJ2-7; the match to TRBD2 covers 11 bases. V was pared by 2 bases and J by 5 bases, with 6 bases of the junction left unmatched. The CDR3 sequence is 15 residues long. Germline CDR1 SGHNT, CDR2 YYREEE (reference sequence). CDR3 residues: CASSFLAGGGDEQYF. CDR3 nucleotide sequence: TGTGCCAGCAGCTTTCTAGCGGGGGGCGGCGACGAGCAGTACTTC.

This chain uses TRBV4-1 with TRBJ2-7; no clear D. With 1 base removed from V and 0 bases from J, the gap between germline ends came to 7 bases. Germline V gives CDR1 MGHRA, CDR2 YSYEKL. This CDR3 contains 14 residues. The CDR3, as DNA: TGCGCCAGCAGCCAAGTAGAGAGCTCCTACGAGCAGTACTTC. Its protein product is CASSQVESSYEQYF.

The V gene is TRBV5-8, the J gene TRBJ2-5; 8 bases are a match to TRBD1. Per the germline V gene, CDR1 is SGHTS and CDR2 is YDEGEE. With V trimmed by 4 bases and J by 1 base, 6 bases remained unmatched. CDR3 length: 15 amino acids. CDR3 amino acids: CASSGQGYFQETQYF. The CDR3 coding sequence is TGTGCCAGCAGCGGACAGGGTTATTTCCAAGAGACCCAGTACTTC.

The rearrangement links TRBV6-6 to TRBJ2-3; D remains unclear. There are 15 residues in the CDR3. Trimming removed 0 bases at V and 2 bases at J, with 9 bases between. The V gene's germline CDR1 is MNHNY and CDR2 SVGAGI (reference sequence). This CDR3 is CASSYSRGVTDTQYF. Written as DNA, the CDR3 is TGTGCCAGCAGTTACTCGAGAGGCGTCACAGATACGCAGTATTTT.

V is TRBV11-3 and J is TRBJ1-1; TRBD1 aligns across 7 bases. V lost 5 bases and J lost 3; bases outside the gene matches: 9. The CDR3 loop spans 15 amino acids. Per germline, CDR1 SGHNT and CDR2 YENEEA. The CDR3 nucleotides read TGTGCCAGCAGCCAGAGACAGGGTTTGGACACTGAAGCTTTCTTT. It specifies CASSQRQGLDTEAFF.

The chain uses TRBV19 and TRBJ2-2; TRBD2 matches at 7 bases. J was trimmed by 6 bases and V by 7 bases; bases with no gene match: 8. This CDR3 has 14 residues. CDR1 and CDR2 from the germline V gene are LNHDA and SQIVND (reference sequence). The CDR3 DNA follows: TGTGCCAGTAAGAAGGAGAGCGGGGCCGGGGAGCTGTTTTTT. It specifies CASKKESGAGELFF.

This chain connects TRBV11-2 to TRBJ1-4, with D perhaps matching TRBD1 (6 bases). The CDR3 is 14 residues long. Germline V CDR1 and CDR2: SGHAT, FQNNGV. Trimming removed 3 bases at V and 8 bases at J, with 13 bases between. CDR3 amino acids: CASSFTGLGEKLFF. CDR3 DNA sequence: TGTGCCAGCAGCTTTACAGGGTTGGGGGAAAAACTGTTTTTT.

The CDR3, as DNA: TGCGCCAGCAGCGGCGGGGTAGAGACCCAGTACTTC. It specifies CASSGGVETQYF. The V gene is TRBV5-1, the J gene TRBJ2-5; D may be TRBD2 (6 bases). This CDR3 is built from 12 residues. V was clipped by 4 bases and J by 4 bases, with 8 bases between them. Germline CDR1 and CDR2: SGHRS and YFSETQ.

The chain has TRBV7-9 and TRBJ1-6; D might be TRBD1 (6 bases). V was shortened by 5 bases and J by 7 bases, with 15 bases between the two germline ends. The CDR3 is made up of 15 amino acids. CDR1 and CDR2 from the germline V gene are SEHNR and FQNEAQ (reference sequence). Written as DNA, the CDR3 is TGTGCCAGCAGCCGGCCGGGACAAGGGAATTCACCCCTCCACTTT. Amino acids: CASSRPGQGNSPLHF.

In nucleotides, the CDR3 is TGTGCCAGCAGTTTAGGTTGGGGGCAGGTAGGAACTAATGAAAAACTGTTTTTT. It specifies CASSLGWGQVGTNEKLFF. The rearrangement joins TRBV28 to TRBJ1-4, with a weak D call TRBD1 (6 bases). V was cut by 2 bases and J by 1 base, with 17 bases left in between. From germline, CDR1 is MDHEN and CDR2 SYDVKM. This CDR3 contains 18 residues. Drawing the rest from reference TRBV28 and TRBJ1-4, the complete variable domain is DVKVTQSSRYLVKRTGEKVFLECVQDMDHENMFWYRQDPGLGLRLIYFSYDVKMKEKGDIPEGYSVSREKKERFSLILESASTNQTSMYLCASSLGWGQVGTNEKLFFGSGTQLSVL.

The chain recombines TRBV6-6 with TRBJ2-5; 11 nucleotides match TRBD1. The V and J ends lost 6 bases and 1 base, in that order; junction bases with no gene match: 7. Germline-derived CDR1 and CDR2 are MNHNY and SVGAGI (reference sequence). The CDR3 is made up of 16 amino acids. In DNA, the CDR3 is TGTGCCAGCAGGATATCCGGGACAGGGGGCCAAGAGACCCAGTACTTC. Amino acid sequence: CASRISGTGGQETQYF.

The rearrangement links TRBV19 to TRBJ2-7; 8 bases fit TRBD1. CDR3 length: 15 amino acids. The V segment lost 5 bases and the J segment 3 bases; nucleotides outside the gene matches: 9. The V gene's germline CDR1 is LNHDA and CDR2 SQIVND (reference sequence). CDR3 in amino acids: CASSPAPGTGYEQYF. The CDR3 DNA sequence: TGTGCCAGTAGTCCAGCCCCCGGGACAGGCTACGAGCAGTACTTC.

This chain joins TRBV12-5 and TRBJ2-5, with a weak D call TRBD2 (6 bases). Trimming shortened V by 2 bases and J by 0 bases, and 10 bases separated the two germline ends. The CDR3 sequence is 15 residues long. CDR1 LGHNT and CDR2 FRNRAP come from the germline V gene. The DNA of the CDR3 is TGTGCTAGTGGTTTGACCCGGGGGTACCAAGAGACCCAGTACTTC. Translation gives CASGLTRGYQETQYF.

The CDR3 sequence is CATSRDQGRGRDTQYF. The CDR3 DNA is TGTGCCACCAGCAGAGATCAGGGGCGCGGGCGGGATACGCAGTATTTT. The gene calls are TRBV15 and TRBJ2-3, with D perhaps matching TRBD1 (6 bases). V was pared by 0 bases and J by 6 bases, with 16 bases between. Per germline, CDR1 LNHNV and CDR2 YYDKDF (reference sequence). This CDR3 is 16 amino acids long. The full variable domain, its missing parts supplied by reference TRBV15 and TRBJ2-3, is DAMVIQNPRYQVTQFGKPVTLSCSQTLNHNVMYWYQQKSSQAPKLLFHYYDKDFNNEADTPDNFQSRRPNTSFCFLDIRSPGLGDTAMYLCATSRDQGRGRDTQYFGPGTRLTVL.

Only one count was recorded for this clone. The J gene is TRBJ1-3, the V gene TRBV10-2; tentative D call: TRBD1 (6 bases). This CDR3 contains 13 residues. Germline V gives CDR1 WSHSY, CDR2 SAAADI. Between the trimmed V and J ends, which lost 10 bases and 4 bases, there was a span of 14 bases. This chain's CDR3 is CATRTGSGNTIYF. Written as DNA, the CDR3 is TGCGCCACCCGAACAGGGTCGGGAAACACCATATATTTT.

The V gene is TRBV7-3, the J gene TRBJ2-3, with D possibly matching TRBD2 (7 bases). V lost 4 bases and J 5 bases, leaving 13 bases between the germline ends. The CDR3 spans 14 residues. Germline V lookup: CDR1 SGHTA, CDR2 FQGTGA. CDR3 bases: TGTGCCAGCAGCTGGGGGGGCGTCAGAGATACGCAGTATTTT. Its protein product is CASSWGGVRDTQYF. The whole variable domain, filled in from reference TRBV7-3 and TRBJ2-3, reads GAGVSQTPSNKVTEKGKYVELRCDPISGHTALYWYRQSLGQGPEFLIYFQGTGAADDSGLPNDRFFAVRPEGSVSTLKIQRTERGDSAVYLCASSWGGVRDTQYFGPGTRLTVL.

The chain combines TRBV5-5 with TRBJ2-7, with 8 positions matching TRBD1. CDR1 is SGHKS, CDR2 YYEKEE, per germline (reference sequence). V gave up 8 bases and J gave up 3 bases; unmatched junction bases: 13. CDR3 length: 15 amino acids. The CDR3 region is CARSLQGADLYEQYF. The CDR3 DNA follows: TGTGCCAGGAGTCTTCAGGGGGCTGACCTCTACGAGCAGTACTTC.